The 17 T cell receptor beta chains in this list originate from one sample, sequenced in a study of cytomegalovirus exposure and HLA in healthy donors. TCRdb's copy holds only in-frame clones and misses some; the assay was immunoSEQ multiplex PCR. The table records 90,000 to 100,000 clones, approximately 94% of them present only once. The specimen was PBMCs. These TCRs come from a woman between 25 and 40 years old in good health and CMV-seropositive.

This chain joins TRBV19 and TRBJ1-1, with D uncertain. This CDR3 is 16 amino acids long. CDR1 and CDR2 from the germline V gene are LNHDA and SQIVND (reference sequence). V lost 3 bases, J lost 2 bases, and 16 bases lay in between. In nucleotides, the CDR3 is TGTGCCAGTAGTATTTTTCCCGGGAGAACAAACACTGAAGCTTTCTTT. Amino acids: CASSIFPGRTNTEAFF.

V and J are TRBV19 and TRBJ2-7; 10 positions match TRBD2. J lost 7 bases, V lost 5 bases, and 5 bases had no gene match. Germline V gene sequence: CDR1 LNHDA, CDR2 SQIVND (reference sequence). The CDR3 contains 13 residues. The CDR3 DNA reads as TGTGCCAGTAGTCTAGCGGGAGCCGGAGAGCAGTACTTC. It translates to CASSLAGAGEQYF.

J is TRBJ2-2 and V is TRBV11-3; 9 nucleotides match TRBD2. The ends lost 0 bases at V and 5 bases at J; junction bases unmatched: 1. This CDR3 spans 15 amino acids. CDR1 and CDR2 (germline): SGHNT, YENEEA. In nucleotides, the CDR3 is TGTGCCAGCAGCTTAGAGACTAGCGGTACCGGGGAGCTGTTTTTT. Translation gives CASSLETSGTGELFF.

V usage is TRBV19 and J usage is TRBJ2-5; 11 bases agree with TRBD1. The J segment lost 4 bases and the V segment lost 3 bases, leaving 4 bases of the junction unmatched. CDR1 and CDR2 from the germline V gene are LNHDA and SQIVND (reference sequence). The CDR3 runs 15 residues. In DNA, the CDR3 is TGTGCCAGTAGTATGTATGGGACAGGGGGAGAGACCCAGTACTTC. Translation: CASSMYGTGGETQYF.

The genes are TRBV9 and TRBJ2-1, with 14 bases fitting TRBD2. Per the germline V gene, CDR1 is SGDLS and CDR2 is YYNGEE. The V segment lost 4 bases and the J segment 8 bases; nucleotides outside the gene matches: 11. The CDR3 totals 17 residues. The CDR3 bases are TGTGCCAGCAGCTCATCCGGGACTAGCGGGAGAGATGATGAGCAGTTCTTC. Translation gives CASSSSGTSGRDDEQFF.

This chain links TRBV29-1 with TRBJ2-1; TRBD1 agrees at 8 bases. The CDR3 has 13 amino acids. Trimming at V came to 8 bases and at J to 6 bases, leaving 9 bases not matched to a gene. The V gene's germline CDR1 is SQVTM and CDR2 ANQGSEA. The CDR3 loop is CSHPGQGFNEQFF. The CDR3 DNA follows: TGCAGCCACCCAGGACAGGGATTCAATGAGCAGTTCTTC.

The chain joins TRBV5-1 to TRBJ2-1; 11 bases agree with TRBD2. The CDR3 is 16 amino acids. The junction had 13 bases not matched to a gene; V was cut back by 7 bases and J by 7 bases. Per germline, CDR1 SGHRS and CDR2 YFSETQ. For the CDR3, the DNA is TGCGCCAGCGGGGAGGCTACTAGCGGGAGCGGAAATGAGCAGTTCTTC. It codes for CASGEATSGSGNEQFF.

This chain uses TRBV9 with TRBJ2-2; no definite D call. The CDR3 sequence is 15 residues long. Trimming shortened V by 4 bases and J by 5 bases, and 15 bases separated the two germline ends. CDR1 and CDR2 (germline): SGDLS, YYNGEE. The CDR3 DNA reads as TGTGCCAGCAGCCTAGGTAGTGTGAGGACCGGGGAGCTGTTTTTT. Protein: CASSLGSVRTGELFF. Full variable domain (remainder filled in from reference TRBV9 and TRBJ2-2): DSGVTQTPKHLITATGQRVTLRCSPRSGDLSVYWYQQSLDQGLQFLIQYYNGEERAKGNILERFSAQQFPDLHSELNLSSLELGDSALYFCASSLGSVRTGELFFGEGSRLTVL.

This chain connects TRBV28 to TRBJ2-7; 7 bases are a match to TRBD2. After removal of 9 bases from V and 0 bases from J, the junction contained 8 bases not matched to a gene. The germline V gene has CDR1 MDHEN and CDR2 SYDVKM. CDR3 size: 14 residues. In DNA, the CDR3 is TGTGCCAGTACCCTGGGGGGGTACTCCTACGAGCAGTACTTC. Protein: CASTLGGYSYEQYF.

The chain recombines TRBV7-6 with TRBJ2-3; 8 bases agree with TRBD2. Germline lookup yields CDR1 SGHVS and CDR2 FNYEAQ. This CDR3 contains 16 residues. V gave up 1 base and J gave up 5 bases; unmatched junction bases: 8. CDR3 nucleotide sequence: TGTGCCAGCAGCTTAGGGACGGGAGGGGTCGTAGATACGCAGTATTTT. As protein: CASSLGTGGVVDTQYF.

This chain connects TRBV6-6 to TRBJ2-3; TRBD1 matches 10 bases. The CDR3 runs to 16 residues. The ends lost 5 bases at V and 6 bases at J; junction bases unmatched: 11. Germline CDR1 is MNHNY and CDR2 is SVGAGI (reference sequence). CDR3 DNA sequence: TGTGCCAGCAGTCCCGCCGTGGGACAGGGGCAGGATACGCAGTATTTT. This translates into CASSPAVGQGQDTQYF.

This sequence joins TRBV7-2 and TRBJ2-1, with 10 bases matching TRBD2. The CDR3 length is 17 residues. Germline V gene lookup returns CDR1 SGHTA and CDR2 FQGNSA. With 5 bases clipped from V and 4 bases from J, the junction kept 11 bases outside the gene matches. The CDR3 coding sequence is TGTGCCAGCAGCAACCCTAGGACTAGCGGAGATTACAATGAGCAGTTCTTC. Translating it yields CASSNPRTSGDYNEQFF.

The chain couples TRBV5-6 to TRBJ2-4; 7 positions match TRBD1. Germline CDR1 is SGHDT and CDR2 is YYEEEE. V was clipped by 4 bases and J by 6 bases; unmatched bases: 1. CDR3 length: 12 residues. The CDR3 DNA follows: TGTGCCAGCAGCCCAGGGGGAAACATTCAGTACTTC. Its translation is CASSPGGNIQYF.

The chain recombines TRBV2 with TRBJ1-5; D might be TRBD1 (5 bases). Germline CDR1 reads SNHLY; CDR2 reads FYNNEI. The ends were cut back, 6 bases at V and 4 bases at J, with 16 bases in the middle. The CDR3 extends over 15 amino acids. The CDR3 sequence is CASSSGAGRNQPQHF. Written as DNA, the CDR3 is TGTGCCAGCAGCTCTGGGGCAGGGCGAAATCAGCCCCAGCATTTT.

The gene calls are TRBV5-1 and TRBJ2-1; 11 nucleotides match TRBD2. The CDR3 runs 14 residues. The trim removed 4 bases at V and 5 bases at J, leaving 2 bases unmatched. Germline-derived CDR1 and CDR2 are SGHRS and YFSETQ. The CDR3 here is CASSTGLADNEQFF. Here the CDR3 DNA reads TGCGCCAGCAGCACGGGACTAGCGGACAATGAGCAGTTCTTC.

In DNA form, the CDR3 reads TGTGCCAGTAGTACCATGACTAGCGGGACCTCCTACAATGAGCAGTTCTTC. Translating it yields CASSTMTSGTSYNEQFF. The chain uses TRBV19 and TRBJ2-1; 11 nucleotides agree with TRBD2. J gave up 0 bases and V 4 bases, and 5 bases lay outside the gene matches. The CDR3 consists of 17 residues. Per germline, CDR1 LNHDA and CDR2 SQIVND (reference sequence).

CDR3 bases: TGTGCCAGCGAGACTACAGGGGGCGGGAGGAGTGAAAAACTGTTTTTT. Protein: CASETTGGGRSEKLFF. This sequence joins TRBV28 and TRBJ1-4; 9 bases fit TRBD1. Trimming cost V 8 bases and J 7 bases; bases outside gene matches: 14. The CDR3 is 16 amino acids. Germline CDR1 reads MDHEN; CDR2 reads SYDVKM. Complete variable domain (other parts from reference TRBV28 and TRBJ1-4): DVKVTQSSRYLVKRTGEKVFLECVQDMDHENMFWYRQDPGLGLRLIYFSYDVKMKEKGDIPEGYSVSREKKERFSLILESASTNQTSMYLCASETTGGGRSEKLFFGSGTQLSVL.